The TCR beta chain described here comes from a study of blood T cell repertoires in COVID-19. V was cut by 4 bases and J by 0 bases, with 10 bases left in between. This CDR3 is built from 15 residues. Germline V gene data show CDR1 as LGHDT and CDR2 as YNNKEL (reference sequence). This table comes from immunoSEQ multiplex PCR, and its TCRdb copy is limited to in-frame clones, with some not included. The table has over 200,000 clones, more than 80% seen once. Sequencing input: PBMCs or T cells enriched from blood (not recorded which). This TCR was recovered from a man aged 55 to 69 who had recovered from COVID-19. The chain links TRBV3-1 (or the pseudogene TRBV3-2) to TRBJ1-3, with D unresolved. Written as DNA, the CDR3 is TGTGCCAGCAGCCTCCTGGCCAGCTCTGGAAACACCATATATTTT. This sequence encodes CASSLLASSGNTIYF.